This TCR beta chain came from a study of spatial heterogeneity in lung cancer. Study observations and caveats: Mutation counts in tumors were tracked by counts of expanded intratumoral alpha and beta TCRs.

TCRdb called the 5' RACE reads again in MiXCR, with one record for every CDR3 protein. The table shows roughly 20,000 distinct CDR3 sequences, with under 3.5% occurring only once. The time point denotes: sample taken at primary tumor resection. J lost 3 bases, V lost 6 bases, and 9 bases had no gene match. CDR3 length: 15 amino acids. This clonotype has ten or more counts. Its antigen is not known. The sequences come from lung tumor tissue, collected at surgery. The sequence came from a male donor with early-stage non-small cell lung cancer. The chain links TRBV12-3 or TRBV12-4 to TRBJ2-7, with 9 bases matching TRBD1. The CDR3 DNA reads as TGTGCCAGCAGCGGAGGACAGGGGTCCAACTACGAGCAGTACTTC. Encoded protein: CASSGGQGSNYEQYF.